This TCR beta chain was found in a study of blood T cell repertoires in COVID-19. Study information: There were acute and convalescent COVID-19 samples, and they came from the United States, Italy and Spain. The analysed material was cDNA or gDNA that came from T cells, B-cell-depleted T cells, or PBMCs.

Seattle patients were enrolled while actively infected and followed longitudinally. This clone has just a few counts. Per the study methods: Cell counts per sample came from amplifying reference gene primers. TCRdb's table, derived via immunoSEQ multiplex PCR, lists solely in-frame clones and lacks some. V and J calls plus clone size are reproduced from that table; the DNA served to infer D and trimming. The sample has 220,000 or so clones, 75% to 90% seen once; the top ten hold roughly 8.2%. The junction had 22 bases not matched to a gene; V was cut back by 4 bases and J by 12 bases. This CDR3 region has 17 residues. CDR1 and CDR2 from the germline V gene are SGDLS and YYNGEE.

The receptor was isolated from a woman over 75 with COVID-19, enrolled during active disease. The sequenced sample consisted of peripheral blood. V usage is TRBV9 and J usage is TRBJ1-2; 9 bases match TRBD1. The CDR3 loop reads CASSSFPTDRGRSGHTF. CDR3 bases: TGTGCCAGCAGCTCCTTTCCGACGGACAGGGGACGGAGCGGCCACACCTTC.